This passage covers 6 T cell receptor beta chains from one sample sequenced in a study of T cell changes during pregnancy in multiple sclerosis. TCRdb keeps only in-frame clones here, not all; method: immunoSEQ multiplex PCR. This sample has around 130,000 clones, with approximately 93% found just once. Source: peripheral blood, taken before pregnancy. The receptors come from a female donor with multiple sclerosis, enrolled in a pregnancy study.

V is TRBV18 and J is TRBJ2-2; maybe TRBD1 (5 bases). Germline values: CDR1 KGHSH, CDR2 LQKENI. The CDR3 sequence is 17 residues long. With 3 bases removed from V and 0 bases from J, the gap between germline ends came to 14 bases. The CDR3 region has the DNA TGTGCCAGCTCACCCCGAGGACACCAGACGAACACCGGGGAGCTGTTTTTT. Translation gives CASSPRGHQTNTGELFF.

The V call is TRBV2, the J call TRBJ2-7; possibly TRBD2 for D (5 bases). The V gene's germline CDR1 is SNHLY and CDR2 FYNNEI. The CDR3 extends over 13 amino acids. Trimming shortened V by 8 bases and J by 6 bases, and 17 bases separated the two germline ends. This chain's CDR3 is CASQERAVGEQYF. In DNA, the CDR3 is TGTGCCAGCCAGGAGAGAGCGGTTGGCGAGCAGTACTTC.

J is TRBJ1-2 and V is TRBV7-9; TRBD1 matches 7 bases. The CDR3 is 15 residues long. CDR1 and CDR2 (germline): SEHNR, FQNEAQ (reference sequence). V was clipped by 5 bases and J by 4 bases; unmatched bases: 10. The CDR3 loop reads CASSQGGNSVYGYTF. The CDR3, as DNA: TGTGCCAGCAGCCAAGGGGGCAACTCGGTCTATGGCTACACCTTC.

The chain recombines TRBV30 with TRBJ2-7, with D hard to call. The CDR3 extends over 13 amino acids. V gave up 2 bases and J gave up 2 bases, with 10 bases separating them. Per germline, CDR1 GTSNPN and CDR2 SVGIG (reference sequence). CDR3 in DNA: TGTGCCTGGAGTAATCAGGCCACCTACGAGCAGTACTTC. Translated: CAWSNQATYEQYF. The entire variable domain, with the rest obtained from reference TRBV30 and TRBJ2-7, is as follows: SQTIHQWPATLVQPVGSPLSLECTVEGTSNPNLYWYRQAAGRGLQLLFYSVGIGQISSEVPQNLSASRPQDRQFILSSKKLLLSDSGFYLCAWSNQATYEQYFGPGTRLTVT.

This clone was recorded only once. The rearrangement uses TRBV2 and TRBJ1-4, with 7 nucleotides matching TRBD1. CDR1 SNHLY and CDR2 FYNNEI come from the germline V gene. Trimming cost V 6 bases and J 6 bases; bases outside gene matches: 10. The CDR3 consists of 15 residues. CDR3 in DNA: TGTGCCAGCAGAGACAGGGTAACGGGATATGAAAAACTGTTTTTT. It specifies CASRDRVTGYEKLFF. Variable domain in full (rest from reference TRBV2 and TRBJ1-4): EPEVTQTPSHQVTQMGQEVILRCVPISNHLYFYWYRQILGQKVEFLVSFYNNEISEKSEIFDDQFSVERPDGSNFTLKIRSTKLEDSAMYFCASRDRVTGYEKLFFGSGTQLSVL.

This chain links TRBV10-3 with TRBJ2-2; 7 positions match TRBD1. The CDR3 is 15 residues long. With V trimmed by 11 bases and J by 3 bases, 12 bases remained unmatched. The germline V gene has CDR1 ENHRY and CDR2 SYGVKD. The CDR3 here is CASTPGTAYTGELFF. CDR3 in DNA: TGTGCCTCGACACCCGGGACAGCCTACACCGGGGAGCTGTTTTTT.